This T cell receptor beta chain was identified during a study of cytomegalovirus exposure and HLA in healthy donors. About the study: A later analysis reported the same platform for the approximately 110 validation repertoires and the 650 to 750 first-cohort repertoires.

The donors formed part of the approximately 130-subject validation cohort, distinct from the approximately 670-subject first cohort. Trimming cost V 5 bases and J 8 bases; bases outside gene matches: 10. There are 15 residues in the CDR3. Germline CDR1 is LNHDA and CDR2 is SQIVND (reference sequence). Turning to this clone: Its antigen is currently unknown.

Libraries were prepared by immunoSEQ multiplex PCR; TCRdb keeps only in-frame clonotypes and omits some of them. The sample lists approximately 200,000 clones, 80% to 90% occurring once. Study-level points and caveats: In vitro data verified a few CMV-associated chains as specific for CMV antigens.

This chain joins TRBV19 and TRBJ1-5; 9 nucleotides line up with TRBD1. The source material was PBMCs. This receptor was obtained from a woman between 18 and 30 years old in good health and CMV-seronegative. The CDR3 bases are TGTGCCAGTAGTCCGTGGGACAGGGATGCGGAGCCCCAGCATTTT. This codes for CASSPWDRDAEPQHF.